The 20 T cell receptor beta chains below all came from one sample that was sequenced in a study of blood T cell repertoires in COVID-19. Sequencing was performed with immunoSEQ multiplex PCR; in TCRdb, only in-frame clones are kept and a portion is missing. The sample lists around 180,000 clones; approximately 82% were seen once. Sequencing input: peripheral blood. These receptors all come from a woman older than 75 with active or convalescent COVID-19.

In this sample, this clone turned up once. J is TRBJ1-6 and V is TRBV6-6; D gene uncertain. The CDR3 is 13 amino acids. The V end was cut by 2 bases, the J end by 14 bases, with 13 bases between. Germline V lookup: CDR1 MNHNY, CDR2 SVGAGI (reference sequence). The CDR3 loop is CASSYDAEGALHF. The CDR3, as DNA: TGTGCCAGCAGTTACGACGCCGAAGGAGCCCTCCACTTT.

Written as DNA, the CDR3 is TGTGCCAGCAGCTTTTTGGCAGGTGCCACGAACACCGGGGAGCTGTTTTTT. It encodes CASSFLAGATNTGELFF. The genes are TRBV5-4 and TRBJ2-2; D is uncertain. The CDR3 has 17 amino acids. Trimming cost V 2 bases and J 0 bases, with 14 bases left between them. Per germline, CDR1 SGHNT and CDR2 YYREEE (reference sequence).

The chain couples TRBV19 to TRBJ2-7; 8 bases match TRBD1. From germline, CDR1 is LNHDA and CDR2 SQIVND (reference sequence). J gave up 5 bases and V 9 bases, and 12 bases lay outside the gene matches. The length of the CDR3 is 14 residues. CDR3 coding DNA: TGTGCCAGCTCGTCCGGGACAGGCAGCAACGAGCAGTACTTC. Its protein is CASSSGTGSNEQYF.

This chain uses TRBV19 with TRBJ1-1; D is unresolved. V gave up 5 bases and J gave up 5 bases, with 12 bases separating them. This CDR3 region has 13 residues. CDR1 and CDR2 (germline): LNHDA, SQIVND (reference sequence). CDR3 residues: CASSEGPGTEAFF. The CDR3 nucleotides are TGTGCCAGTAGTGAAGGCCCGGGAACTGAAGCTTTCTTT. The whole variable domain, filled in from reference TRBV19 and TRBJ1-1, reads DGGITQSPKYLFRKEGQNVTLSCEQNLNHDAMYWYRQDPGQGLRLIYYSQIVNDFQKGDIAEGYSVSREKKESFPLTVTSAQKNPTAFYLCASSEGPGTEAFFGQGTRLTVV.

The chain is built from TRBV7-9 and TRBJ2-1; D remains unclear. The germline V gene has CDR1 SEHNR and CDR2 FQNEAQ (reference sequence). V lost 2 bases to trimming and J lost 6 bases, with 14 bases between them. This CDR3 is 15 amino acids long. The CDR3 region has the DNA TGTGCCAGCAGCTTACAGGTAGTCCCACGCAATGAGCAGTTCTTC. It specifies CASSLQVVPRNEQFF.

The chain's CDR3 is CASSAGLRVGGYTF. CDR3 DNA: TGTGCCAGCAGCGCGGGACTCAGGGTAGGAGGCTACACCTTC. The chain couples TRBV7-9 to TRBJ1-2; D might be TRBD1 (5 bases). The germline CDR1 and CDR2 sequences are SEHNR and FQNEAQ (reference sequence). The CDR3 extends over 14 amino acids. V was pared by 5 bases and J by 8 bases, with 18 bases between.

J is TRBJ2-3 and V is TRBV2; 8 nucleotides align to TRBD2. Germline CDR1 reads SNHLY; CDR2 reads FYNNEI. The length of the CDR3 is 14 residues. Germline trimming cut 6 bases from V and 1 base from J; bases unmatched to any gene: 3. The CDR3 sequence: CASSVTSGTDTQYF. DNA for the CDR3: TGTGCCAGCAGCGTGACTAGCGGCACAGATACGCAGTATTTT. The full variable domain, rest sourced from reference TRBV2 and TRBJ2-3, is EPEVTQTPSHQVTQMGQEVILRCVPISNHLYFYWYRQILGQKVEFLVSFYNNEISEKSEIFDDQFSVERPDGSNFTLKIRSTKLEDSAMYFCASSVTSGTDTQYFGPGTRLTVL.

This clone appeared once. J is TRBJ2-2 and V is TRBV9; D unclear. The CDR3 has 15 amino acids. Deletions cut 0 bases from V and 4 bases from J, with 10 bases between. From germline, CDR1 is SGDLS and CDR2 YYNGEE. The CDR3 loop is CASSVGGQFTGELFF. The CDR3 DNA follows: TGTGCCAGCAGCGTAGGAGGCCAGTTCACCGGGGAGCTGTTTTTT.

The genes are TRBV9 and TRBJ1-1, with a possible D match to TRBD1 (6 bases). The CDR3 contains 16 residues. Trimming cost V 4 bases and J 0 bases, with 16 bases left between them. The germline V gene has CDR1 SGDLS and CDR2 YYNGEE. This chain's CDR3 is CASSQAGARLNTEAFF. The CDR3 nucleotides read TGTGCCAGCAGCCAGGCGGGGGCGCGGCTGAACACTGAAGCTTTCTTT.

This chain links TRBV15 with TRBJ2-7, with 9 bases aligning to TRBD2. Trimming took 0 bases from V and 6 from J; bases not matched to a gene: 6. The CDR3 runs to 15 residues. Germline CDR1 reads LNHNV; CDR2 reads YYDKDF (reference sequence). CDR3 residues: CATSRDSGSAAEQYF. DNA of the CDR3: TGTGCCACCAGCAGAGATAGCGGGAGCGCGGCCGAGCAGTACTTC.

The CDR3 DNA sequence: TGTGCCAGTAGTATTAAGGCGGCAGGGGGCAGAAACACTGAAGCTTTCTTT. Amino acids: CASSIKAAGGRNTEAFF. The chain carries TRBV19 and TRBJ1-1, with 8 bases aligning to TRBD1. Germline assignment: CDR1 LNHDA and CDR2 SQIVND (reference sequence). The trim removed 3 bases at V and 2 bases at J, leaving 11 bases unmatched. The length of the CDR3 is 17 residues.

The chain uses TRBV28 and TRBJ1-2; 9 bases agree with TRBD1. V was clipped by 4 bases and J by 7 bases; unmatched bases: 4. CDR1 is MDHEN and CDR2 is SYDVKM in the germline V gene. The CDR3 consists of 13 residues. The CDR3 DNA reads as TGTGCCAGCAGTTCGGGGACAGGGTTTGGCTACACCTTC. This codes for CASSSGTGFGYTF.

The chain uses TRBV2 and TRBJ1-1, with D maybe TRBD1 (5 bases). The CDR3 consists of 14 residues. Trimming shortened V by 6 bases and J by 1 base, and 12 bases separated the two germline ends. CDR1 is SNHLY, CDR2 FYNNEI, per germline. CDR3 sequence reads: CASSPTETNTEAFF. CDR3 DNA: TGTGCCAGCAGCCCGACAGAAACGAACACTGAAGCTTTCTTT.

The chain has TRBV12-3 or TRBV12-4 and TRBJ1-2; 10 bases align to TRBD1. The CDR3 has 13 amino acids. V was clipped by 9 bases and J by 3 bases; unmatched bases: 4. In nucleotides, the CDR3 is TGTGCCAGTCGACAGGGGGCTGACTATGGCTACACCTTC. This sequence encodes CASRQGADYGYTF.

The V and J genes are TRBV7-2 and TRBJ1-2; TRBD1 matches 9 bases. With 4 bases clipped from V and 8 bases from J, the junction kept 8 bases outside the gene matches. The CDR3 is 14 amino acids. Germline lookup yields CDR1 SGHTA and CDR2 FQGNSA. DNA of the CDR3: TGTGCCAGCAGCTCCCAGACAGGGGGTTGGGGCTACACCTTC. This gives the protein CASSSQTGGWGYTF.

This chain joins TRBV9 and TRBJ1-3, with 10 nucleotides matching TRBD1. The V gene's germline CDR1 is SGDLS and CDR2 YYNGEE. J was trimmed by 4 bases and V by 0 bases; bases with no gene match: 13. The CDR3 is 19 amino acids. CDR3 residues: CASSVEVFLGQGSGNTIYF. The CDR3 nucleotides are TGTGCCAGCAGCGTAGAAGTATTTCTGGGACAGGGGAGCGGAAACACCATATATTTT.

The genes are TRBV5-6 and TRBJ2-3; TRBD2 is a possible D gene (6 bases). This CDR3 has 18 residues. The V end lost 3 bases, the J end lost 0 bases, and 20 bases lay between the germline ends. The germline V gene encodes CDR1 SGHDT and CDR2 YYEEEE. Here the CDR3 reads CASSSTTRGTPSTDTQYF. CDR3 nucleotides: TGTGCCAGCAGCTCCACAACGCGCGGGACCCCTAGCACAGATACGCAGTATTTT.

This clone was counted a single time. Within the sample, other DNA sequences also encode this same CDR3. The chain combines TRBV9 with TRBJ2-7; perhaps TRBD2 as D (5 bases). The CDR3 consists of 14 residues. V was cut by 0 bases and J by 0 bases, with 7 bases left in between. CDR1 and CDR2 (germline): SGDLS, YYNGEE. DNA for the CDR3: TGTGCCAGCAGCGTAGATGGGAGCTCCTACGAGCAGTACTTC. Its translation: CASSVDGSSYEQYF.

The rearrangement uses TRBV7-9 and TRBJ2-1; perhaps TRBD2 as D (6 bases). Trimming took 5 bases from V and 8 from J, leaving 25 bases between them. Germline V CDR1 and CDR2: SEHNR, FQNEAQ (reference sequence). This CDR3 is built from 17 residues. CDR3 region: CASSALGTGVGVDEQFF. Written as DNA, the CDR3 is TGTGCCAGCAGCGCGCTGGGTACGGGAGTAGGGGTCGATGAGCAGTTCTTC.

The chain links TRBV7-9 to TRBJ2-3; 12 bases fit TRBD2. The CDR3 extends over 17 amino acids. The trim removed 5 bases at V and 2 bases at J, leaving 8 bases unmatched. Germline lookup yields CDR1 SEHNR and CDR2 FQNEAQ (reference sequence). The CDR3 protein is CASSILAGGSPTDTQYF. The CDR3 bases are TGTGCCAGCAGCATCCTAGCGGGAGGGAGCCCCACAGATACGCAGTATTTT.